The 11 T cell receptor beta chains reported below all come from one sample, sequenced in a study of vaccination and CD4 T cells after COVID-19. Treatment indicated: approximately nine-day PBMC culture with coronavirus spike peptide pools or control peptides (ViraFEST assay). With the Oncomine TCR Beta short-read assay, DNA from cultured CD4+ T cells was sequenced. TCRdb recomputed calls from the PCR reads with MiXCR, one row per CDR3 protein. The sample carries 15,000 or so distinct CDR3 sequences, around 48% recorded once. Their target antigens are unknown. The sequenced sample consisted of CD4+ T cells from blood, cultured in vitro. The receptors here all came from a human donor who had recovered from COVID-19.

This chain joins TRBV7-9 and TRBJ2-7; 9 bases are a match to TRBD1. CDR3 length equals 14 residues. With V trimmed by 4 bases and J by 4 bases, 5 bases remained unmatched. In germline, CDR1 is SEHNR, CDR2 FQNEAQ (reference sequence). The CDR3 nucleotides read TGTGCCAGCAGCTCTGGGGACAGGGCGTACGAGCAGTACTTC. This codes for CASSSGDRAYEQYF.

Here the CDR3 DNA reads TGCAGTGCTAGAGATGGCGACAGGGGAGACAATCAGCCCCAGCATTTT. As protein: CSARDGDRGDNQPQHF. This chain joins TRBV20-1 and TRBJ1-5; 8 positions agree with TRBD1. Germline-derived CDR1 and CDR2 are DFQATT and SNEGSKA (reference sequence). J lost 3 bases, V lost 0 bases, and 7 bases had no gene match. This CDR3 spans 16 amino acids.

This chain links TRBV15 with TRBJ2-3; 7 nucleotides align to TRBD2. This CDR3 comprises 16 residues. From germline, CDR1 is LNHNV and CDR2 YYDKDF (reference sequence). Trimming cost V 9 bases and J 2 bases; bases outside gene matches: 14. The CDR3 DNA follows: TGTGCCACTAGCGCCAACCCGGCGGGGGTCACAGATACGCAGTATTTT. This gives the protein CATSANPAGVTDTQYF.

V is TRBV7-3 and J is TRBJ2-2; perhaps TRBD1 as D (6 bases). The CDR3 consists of 18 residues. V was shortened by 0 bases and J by 6 bases, with 20 bases between the two germline ends. Germline V gives CDR1 SGHTA, CDR2 FQGTGA. CDR3 amino acids: CASSLTGQGRGRAGELFF. The CDR3 region has the DNA TGTGCCAGCAGCTTAACGGGCCAGGGCAGGGGCAGAGCCGGGGAGCTGTTTTTT. The complete variable domain, with remaining parts taken from reference TRBV7-3 and TRBJ2-2, reads GAGVSQTPSNKVTEKGKYVELRCDPISGHTALYWYRQSLGQGPEFLIYFQGTGAADDSGLPNDRFFAVRPEGSVSTLKIQRTERGDSAVYLCASSLTGQGRGRAGELFFGEGSRLTVL.

This clonotype was seen a handful of times. The V call is TRBV24-1, the J call TRBJ2-3, with 11 bases aligning to TRBD2. The CDR3 extends over 14 amino acids. The V gene's germline CDR1 is KGHDR and CDR2 SFDVKD. J lost 9 bases, V lost 5 bases, and 6 bases had no gene match. CDR3 protein: CATSGPGTSGTQYF. In DNA, the CDR3 is TGTGCCACCAGTGGCCCGGGGACTAGCGGAACGCAGTATTTT.

The V call is TRBV29-1, the J call TRBJ1-2, with TRBD1 matching over 7 bases. The V segment lost 1 base and the J segment 2 bases; nucleotides outside the gene matches: 1. The CDR3 is 13 amino acids. CDR1 and CDR2 (germline): SQVTM, ANQGSEA. The CDR3 nucleotides read TGCAGCGTTGAAGGGGGACAGAACTATGGCTACACCTTC. It codes for CSVEGGQNYGYTF. Looking up the rest from reference TRBV29-1 and TRBJ1-2 gives the full variable domain: SAVISQKPSRDICQRGTSLTIQCQVDSQVTMMFWYRQQPGQSLTLIATANQGSEATYESGFVIDKFPISRPNLTFSTLTVSNMSPEDSSIYLCSVEGGQNYGYTFGSGTRLTVV.

The V gene is TRBV20-1, the J gene TRBJ1-5, with no clear D. Looked up from germline, CDR1 is DFQATT and CDR2 is SNEGSKA (reference sequence). The CDR3 is 15 residues long. V lost 0 bases and J lost 0, with 9 bases in between. CDR3 coding DNA: TGCAGTGCTAGAGAAACTGGGGATAGCAATCAGCCCCAGCATTTT. Translating gives CSARETGDSNQPQHF.

This clonotype was recorded a few times. The V gene is TRBV6-1, the J gene TRBJ1-6, with 8 positions matching TRBD1. V dropped 10 bases and J dropped 7; count of bases not matched to a gene: 3. This CDR3 spans 12 amino acids. Germline CDR1 reads MNHNS; CDR2 reads SASEGT. For the CDR3, the DNA is TGTGCCACACGACAGGGGAATTCACCCCTCCACTTT. This sequence encodes CATRQGNSPLHF.

This clonotype was observed once. The CDR3 nucleotides read TGCAGTGCTTCAGCCCGGGTGGCCGGGGAGCAGTACTTC. Protein sequence: CSASARVAGEQYF. The chain carries TRBV20-1 and TRBJ2-7; D call uncertain. CDR3 size: 13 residues. Germline CDR1 DFQATT, CDR2 SNEGSKA (reference sequence). V was shortened by 5 bases and J by 7 bases, with 18 bases between the two germline ends.

The chain joins TRBV18 to TRBJ2-5, with a possible D match to TRBD1 (5 bases). The CDR3 has 16 residues. Germline assignment: CDR1 KGHSH and CDR2 LQKENI. V shed 0 bases and J shed 2 bases, with 13 bases lying between them. This CDR3 is CASSPPEQEKQETQYF. CDR3 nucleotides: TGTGCCAGCTCACCACCGGAACAGGAGAAACAAGAGACCCAGTACTTC.

This chain uses TRBV6-2 or TRBV6-3 with TRBJ2-1; TRBD2 matches at 9 bases. This CDR3 contains 15 residues. With 5 bases clipped from V and 4 bases from J, the junction kept 6 bases outside the gene matches. The germline V gene encodes CDR1 MNHEY and CDR2 SVGEGT. CDR3 region: CASSKAGGRYNEQFF. CDR3 nucleotide sequence: TGTGCCAGCAGTAAAGCGGGGGGAAGGTACAATGAGCAGTTCTTC.